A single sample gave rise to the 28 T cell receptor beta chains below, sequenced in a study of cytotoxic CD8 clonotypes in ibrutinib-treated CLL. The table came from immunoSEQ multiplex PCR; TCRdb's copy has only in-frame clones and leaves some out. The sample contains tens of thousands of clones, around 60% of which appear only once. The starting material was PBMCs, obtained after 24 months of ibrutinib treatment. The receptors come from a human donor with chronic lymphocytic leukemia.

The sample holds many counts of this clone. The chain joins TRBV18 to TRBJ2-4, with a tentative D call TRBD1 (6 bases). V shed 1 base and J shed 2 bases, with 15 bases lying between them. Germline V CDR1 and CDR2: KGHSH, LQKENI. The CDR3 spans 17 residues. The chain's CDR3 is CASSPLTGKISKNIQYF. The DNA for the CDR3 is TGTGCCAGCTCACCACTTACAGGGAAAATCTCCAAAAACATTCAGTACTTC.

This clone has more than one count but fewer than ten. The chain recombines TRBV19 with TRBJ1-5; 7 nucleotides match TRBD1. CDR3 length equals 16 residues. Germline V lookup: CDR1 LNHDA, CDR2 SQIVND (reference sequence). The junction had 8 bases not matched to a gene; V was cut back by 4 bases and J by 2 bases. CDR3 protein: CASSSGQVRGNQPQHF. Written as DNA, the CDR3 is TGTGCCAGTAGTAGCGGACAGGTGAGGGGCAATCAGCCCCAGCATTTT.

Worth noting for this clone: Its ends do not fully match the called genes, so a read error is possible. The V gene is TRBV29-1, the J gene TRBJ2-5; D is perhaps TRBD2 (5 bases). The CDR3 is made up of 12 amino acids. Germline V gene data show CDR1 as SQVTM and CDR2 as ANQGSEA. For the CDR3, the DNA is TGCAGCGTTGTAGGTCAAGGTGGAGGAATTCACTTC. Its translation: CSVVGQGGGIHF.

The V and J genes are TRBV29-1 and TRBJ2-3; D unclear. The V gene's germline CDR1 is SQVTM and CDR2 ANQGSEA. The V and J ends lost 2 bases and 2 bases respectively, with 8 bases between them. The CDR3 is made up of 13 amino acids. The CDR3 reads CSVEMRPTDTQYF. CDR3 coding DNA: TGCAGCGTTGAAATGAGGCCCACAGATACGCAGTATTTT.

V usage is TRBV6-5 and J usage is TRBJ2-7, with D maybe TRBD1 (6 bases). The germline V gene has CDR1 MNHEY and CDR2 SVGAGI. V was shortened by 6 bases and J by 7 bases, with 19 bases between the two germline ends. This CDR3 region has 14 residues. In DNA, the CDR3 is TGTGCCAGCAGCCGAGGACAGCATCCCCAAGAGCAGTACGTC. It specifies CASSRGQHPQEQYV.

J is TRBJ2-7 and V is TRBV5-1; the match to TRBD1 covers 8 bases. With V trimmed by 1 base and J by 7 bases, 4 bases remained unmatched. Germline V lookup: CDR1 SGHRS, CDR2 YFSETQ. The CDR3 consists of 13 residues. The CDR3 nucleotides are TGCGCCAGCAGCTTGTGCGACAGGGGAGAGCAGTACGTC. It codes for CASSLCDRGEQYV.

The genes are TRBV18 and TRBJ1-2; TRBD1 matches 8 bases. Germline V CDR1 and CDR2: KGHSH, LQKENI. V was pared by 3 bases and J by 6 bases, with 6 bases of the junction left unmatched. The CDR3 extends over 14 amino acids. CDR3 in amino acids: CASSPTGGPNGYTF. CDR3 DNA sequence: TGTGCCAGCTCACCTACAGGGGGTCCTAATGGCTACACCTTC.

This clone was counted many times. The CDR3 is CASSLNPGAAGELFF. DNA for the CDR3: TGCGCCAGCAGCTTGAATCCGGGGGCAGCCGGGGAGCTGTTTTTT. The V and J genes are TRBV5-1 and TRBJ2-2; TRBD1 or TRBD2 may be the D gene (6 bases each). This CDR3 spans 15 amino acids. Trimming took 1 base from V and 6 from J, leaving 13 bases between them. CDR1 is SGHRS and CDR2 is YFSETQ in the germline V gene.

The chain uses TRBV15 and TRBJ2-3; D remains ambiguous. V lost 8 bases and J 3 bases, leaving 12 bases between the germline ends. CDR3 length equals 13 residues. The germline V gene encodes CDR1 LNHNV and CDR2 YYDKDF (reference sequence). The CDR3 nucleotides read TGTGCCACCCGGGTTATGGGGACAGATACGCAGTATTTT. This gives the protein CATRVMGTDTQYF. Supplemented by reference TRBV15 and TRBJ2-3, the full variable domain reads DAMVIQNPRYQVTQFGKPVTLSCSQTLNHNVMYWYQQKSSQAPKLLFHYYDKDFNNEADTPDNFQSRRPNTSFCFLDIRSPGLGDTAMYLCATRVMGTDTQYFGPGTRLTVL.

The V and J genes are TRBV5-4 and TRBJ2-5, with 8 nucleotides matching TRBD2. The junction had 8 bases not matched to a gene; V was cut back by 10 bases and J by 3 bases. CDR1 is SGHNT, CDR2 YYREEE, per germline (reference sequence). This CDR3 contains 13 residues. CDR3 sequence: CAGHSGLEETQYF. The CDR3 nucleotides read TGTGCCGGACACTCGGGACTAGAAGAGACCCAGTACTTC. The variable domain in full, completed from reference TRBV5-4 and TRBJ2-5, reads ETGVTQSPTHLIKTRGQQVTLRCSSQSGHNTVSWYQQALGQGPQFIFQYYREEENGRGNFPPRFSGLQFPNYSSELNVNALELDDSALYLCAGHSGLEETQYFGPGTRLLVL.

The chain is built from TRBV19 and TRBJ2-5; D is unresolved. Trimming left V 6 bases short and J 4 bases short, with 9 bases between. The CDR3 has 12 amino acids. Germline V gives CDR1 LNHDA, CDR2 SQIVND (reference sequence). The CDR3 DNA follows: TGTGCCAGTAGGGTCTTAGTAGAGACCCAGTACTTC. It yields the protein CASRVLVETQYF. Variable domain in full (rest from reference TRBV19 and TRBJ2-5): DGGITQSPKYLFRKEGQNVTLSCEQNLNHDAMYWYRQDPGQGLRLIYYSQIVNDFQKGDIAEGYSVSREKKESFPLTVTSAQKNPTAFYLCASRVLVETQYFGPGTRLLVL.

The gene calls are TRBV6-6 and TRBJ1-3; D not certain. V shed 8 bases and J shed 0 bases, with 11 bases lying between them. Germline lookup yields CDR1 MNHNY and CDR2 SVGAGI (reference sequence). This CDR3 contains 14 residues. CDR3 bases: TGTGCCAGCCGGCAAGGGCTCTCTGGAAACACCATATATTTT. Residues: CASRQGLSGNTIYF.

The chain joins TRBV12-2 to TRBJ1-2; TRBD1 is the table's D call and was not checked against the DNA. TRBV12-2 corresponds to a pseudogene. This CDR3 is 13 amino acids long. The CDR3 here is CASRLTGVYGYTF. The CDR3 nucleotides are TGTGCAAGTCGCTTAACAGGAGTCTATGGCTACACCTTC.

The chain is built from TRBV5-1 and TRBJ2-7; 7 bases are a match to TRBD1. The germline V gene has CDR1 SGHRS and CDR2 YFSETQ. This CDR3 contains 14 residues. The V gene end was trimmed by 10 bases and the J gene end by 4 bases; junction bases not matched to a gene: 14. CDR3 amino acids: CAWLGKGTEYEQYV. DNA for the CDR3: TGCGCCTGGCTTGGGAAGGGGACAGAGTACGAGCAGTACGTC.

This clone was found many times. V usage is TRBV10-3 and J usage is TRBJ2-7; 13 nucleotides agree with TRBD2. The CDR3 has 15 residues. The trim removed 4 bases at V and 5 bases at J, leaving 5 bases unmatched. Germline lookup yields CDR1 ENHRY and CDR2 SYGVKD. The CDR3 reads CAISGTSGGRNEQYV. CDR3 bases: TGTGCCATCAGTGGGACTAGCGGGGGCAGAAACGAGCAGTACGTC.

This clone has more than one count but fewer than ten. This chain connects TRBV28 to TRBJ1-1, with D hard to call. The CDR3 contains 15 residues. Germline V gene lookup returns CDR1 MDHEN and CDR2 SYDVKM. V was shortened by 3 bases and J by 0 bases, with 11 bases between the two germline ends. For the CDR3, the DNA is TGTGCCAGCAGTTTGGTCGGCACAATGAACACTGAAGCTTTCTTT. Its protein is CASSLVGTMNTEAFF.

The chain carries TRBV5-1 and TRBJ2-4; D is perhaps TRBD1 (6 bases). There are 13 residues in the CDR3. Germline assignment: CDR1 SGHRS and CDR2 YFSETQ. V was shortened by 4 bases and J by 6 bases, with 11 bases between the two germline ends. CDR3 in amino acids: CASSNTGINIQYF. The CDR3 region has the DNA TGCGCCAGCAGCAACACAGGGATAAACATTCAGTACTTC.

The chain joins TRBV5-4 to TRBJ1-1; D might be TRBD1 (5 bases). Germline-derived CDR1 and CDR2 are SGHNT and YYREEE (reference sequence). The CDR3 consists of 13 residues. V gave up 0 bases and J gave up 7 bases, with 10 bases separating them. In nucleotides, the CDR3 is TGTGCCAGCAGCTTGGCCTGGGGGGATGAAGCTTTCTTT. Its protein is CASSLAWGDEAFF.

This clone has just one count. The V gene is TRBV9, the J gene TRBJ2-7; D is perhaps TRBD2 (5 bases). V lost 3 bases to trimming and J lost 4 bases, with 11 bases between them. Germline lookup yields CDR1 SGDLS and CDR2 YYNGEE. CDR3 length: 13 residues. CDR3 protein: CASSAGVNYEQYF. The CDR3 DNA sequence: TGTGCCAGCAGCGCCGGGGTAAATTACGAGCAGTACTTC. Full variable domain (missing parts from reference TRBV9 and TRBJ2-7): DSGVTQTPKHLITATGQRVTLRCSPRSGDLSVYWYQQSLDQGLQFLIQYYNGEERAKGNILERFSAQQFPDLHSELNLSSLELGDSALYFCASSAGVNYEQYFGPGTRLTVT.

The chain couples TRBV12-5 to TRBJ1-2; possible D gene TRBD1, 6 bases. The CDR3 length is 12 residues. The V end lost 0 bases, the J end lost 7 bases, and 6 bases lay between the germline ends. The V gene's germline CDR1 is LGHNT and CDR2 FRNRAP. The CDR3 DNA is TGTGCTAGTGGTTTGGTAGGGGGTGGCTACACCTTC. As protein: CASGLVGGGYTF.

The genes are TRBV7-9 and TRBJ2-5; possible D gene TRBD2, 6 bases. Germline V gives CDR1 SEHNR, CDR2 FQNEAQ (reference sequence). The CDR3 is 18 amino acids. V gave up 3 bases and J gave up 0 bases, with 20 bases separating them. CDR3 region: CASSFLRTGLPYQETQYF. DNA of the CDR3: TGTGCCAGCAGCTTCCTGCGGACGGGACTCCCGTACCAAGAGACCCAGTACTTC.

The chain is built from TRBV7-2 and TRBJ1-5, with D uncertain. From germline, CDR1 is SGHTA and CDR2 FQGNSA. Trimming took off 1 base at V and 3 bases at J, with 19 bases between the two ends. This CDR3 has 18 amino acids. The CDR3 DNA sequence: TGTGCCAGCAGCTTAGAGTTGGCTGGGAAATGGGACAATCAGCCCCAGCATTTT. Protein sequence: CASSLELAGKWDNQPQHF. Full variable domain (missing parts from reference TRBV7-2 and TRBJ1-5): GAGVSQSPSNKVTEKGKDVELRCDPISGHTALYWYRQSLGQGLEFLIYFQGNSAPDKSGLPSDRFSAERTGGSVSTLTIQRTQQEDSAVYLCASSLELAGKWDNQPQHFGDGTRLSIL.

The CDR3 region is CASSFATGNTEAFF. In DNA form, the CDR3 reads TGTGCCAGCAGTTTTGCCACAGGGAACACTGAAGCTTTCTTT. The rearrangement joins TRBV27 to TRBJ1-1, with D tentatively TRBD1 (5 bases). Germline values: CDR1 MNHEY, CDR2 SMNVEV (reference sequence). V was clipped by 3 bases and J by 1 base, with 9 bases between them. The CDR3 is 14 amino acids.

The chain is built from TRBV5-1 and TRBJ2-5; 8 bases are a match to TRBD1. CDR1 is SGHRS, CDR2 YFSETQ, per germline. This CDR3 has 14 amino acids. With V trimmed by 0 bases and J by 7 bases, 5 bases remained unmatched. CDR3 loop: CASSLGQGSWTQYF. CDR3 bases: TGCGCCAGCAGCTTGGGACAGGGGAGTTGGACCCAGTACTTC.

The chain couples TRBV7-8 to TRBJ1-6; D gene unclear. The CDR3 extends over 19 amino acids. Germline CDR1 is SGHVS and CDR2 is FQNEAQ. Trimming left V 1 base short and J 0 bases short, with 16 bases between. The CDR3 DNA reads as TGTGCCAGCAGCTTAGGGGCAGCCAAAGCCAGCTCCTATAATTCACCCCTCCACTTT. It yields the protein CASSLGAAKASSYNSPLHF.

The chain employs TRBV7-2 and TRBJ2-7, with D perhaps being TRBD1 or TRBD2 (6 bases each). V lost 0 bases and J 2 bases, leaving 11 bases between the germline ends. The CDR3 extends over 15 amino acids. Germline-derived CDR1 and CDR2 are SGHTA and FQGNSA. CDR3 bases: TGTGCCAGCAGCTTAGCAGGGGGGCCTACCTACGAGCAGTACTTC. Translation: CASSLAGGPTYEQYF.

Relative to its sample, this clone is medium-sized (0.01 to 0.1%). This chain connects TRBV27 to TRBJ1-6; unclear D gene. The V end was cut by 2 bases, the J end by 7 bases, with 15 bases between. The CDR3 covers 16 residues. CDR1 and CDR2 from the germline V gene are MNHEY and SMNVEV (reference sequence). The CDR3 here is CASSLGSRRWNSPLHF. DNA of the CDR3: TGTGCCAGCAGTTTAGGGTCGAGGAGGTGGAATTCACCCCTCCACTTT.

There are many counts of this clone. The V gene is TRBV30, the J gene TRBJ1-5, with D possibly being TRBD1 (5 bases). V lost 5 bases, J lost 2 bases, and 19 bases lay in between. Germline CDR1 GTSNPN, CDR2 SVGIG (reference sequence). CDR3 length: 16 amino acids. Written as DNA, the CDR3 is TGTGCCTGGGCCCCGGTGGGGGGGATGGGCAATCAGCCCCAGCATTTT. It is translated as CAWAPVGGMGNQPQHF.